This entry lists 16 T cell receptor beta chains sequenced from one sample in a study of OX40 agonist ivuxolimab in advanced cancers. The method was immunoSEQ multiplex PCR; TCRdb's version includes in-frame clones alone and lacks a portion of them. The sample comprises about 100,000 clones, roughly 89% of which are singletons, and 0.79% rests with the top ten. The sequencing here drew on CD4+ or CD8+ T cells sorted from blood, taken in a trial of the OX40 agonist ivuxolimab. All receptors derive from an adult with an advanced solid tumor such as melanoma, head and neck, liver or kidney cancer.

The genes are TRBV29-1 and TRBJ2-5, with 9 bases lining up with TRBD1. This CDR3 is built from 13 residues. V shed 4 bases and J 5 bases; nucleotides not matched to a gene: 5. Germline V gives CDR1 SQVTM, CDR2 ANQGSEA. CDR3 region: CSVGGGTGETQYF. The CDR3 DNA follows: TGCAGCGTTGGAGGAGGGACAGGGGAGACCCAGTACTTC.

V usage is TRBV19 and J usage is TRBJ2-2; maybe TRBD2 (6 bases). Per the germline V gene, CDR1 is LNHDA and CDR2 is SQIVND (reference sequence). The length of the CDR3 is 13 residues. CDR3 nucleotides: TGTGCTTCTGTTAGCGGGAACACCGGGGAGCTGTTTTTT. It yields the protein CASVSGNTGELFF.

This chain connects TRBV6-1 to TRBJ2-7; D is uncertain. The CDR3 contains 13 residues. V was trimmed by 6 bases and J by 4 bases, leaving 13 bases between them. The germline V gene has CDR1 MNHNS and CDR2 SASEGT. DNA for the CDR3: TGTGCCAGCAGCCGGATAGGGAAATACGAGCAGTACTTC. Protein product: CASSRIGKYEQYF.

In its sample, this clone was seen a few times. This chain joins TRBV18 and TRBJ2-1, with 9 bases matching TRBD2. CDR3 length: 16 amino acids. The V and J ends lost 1 base and 7 bases, in that order; junction bases with no gene match: 8. Germline CDR1 and CDR2: KGHSH and LQKENI. The CDR3 DNA sequence: TGTGCCAGCTCACCACAAAGCGGGGGGACGGGGAATGAGCAGTTCTTC. Amino acids: CASSPQSGGTGNEQFF.

The chain joins TRBV18 to TRBJ2-3, with a tentative D call TRBD1 (5 bases). The germline V gene encodes CDR1 KGHSH and CDR2 LQKENI. V was pared by 3 bases and J by 0 bases, with 19 bases between. The CDR3 runs to 18 residues. The CDR3 sequence is CASSPRQSPFSSTDTQYF. CDR3 nucleotide sequence: TGTGCCAGCTCACCCCGACAGTCTCCCTTCTCTAGCACAGATACGCAGTATTTT.

The chain has TRBV10-3 and TRBJ2-3; 7 bases map to TRBD1. CDR3 length equals 15 residues. Germline loops: CDR1 ENHRY, CDR2 SYGVKD. The ends lost 3 bases at V and 2 bases at J; junction bases unmatched: 5. Written as DNA, the CDR3 is TGTGCCATCAGTGACTACGGACAGGTCACAGATACGCAGTATTTT. This translates into CAISDYGQVTDTQYF.

Remarks on this clone: The same CDR3 arises from other DNA sequences in this sample as well. The CDR3 protein is CASSLYGNTIYF. In nucleotides, the CDR3 is TGTGCCAGCAGCTTATATGGGAACACCATATATTTT. The V and J genes are TRBV7-2 and TRBJ1-3, with unresolved D. The V gene lost 2 bases and the J gene lost 7 bases, with 6 bases spanning the gap. The CDR3 consists of 12 residues. Germline V gene data show CDR1 as SGHTA and CDR2 as FQGNSA.

The CDR3 sequence: CASSLPGLAQDTQYF. As DNA, the CDR3 is TGTGCCAGCAGTTTACCGGGCCTAGCACAGGATACGCAGTATTTT. The chain carries TRBV6-5 and TRBJ2-3; D is perhaps TRBD2 (5 bases). The CDR3 totals 15 residues. Germline lookup yields CDR1 MNHEY and CDR2 SVGAGI. The V gene lost 4 bases and the J gene lost 6 bases, with 17 bases spanning the gap.

The rearrangement links TRBV30 to TRBJ1-4; D ambiguous. There are 11 residues in the CDR3. V lost 0 bases to trimming and J lost 7 bases, with 3 bases between them. The germline CDR1 and CDR2 sequences are GTSNPN and SVGIG (reference sequence). In nucleotides, the CDR3 is TGTGCCTGGAGTGTATTTGAAAAACTGTTTTTT. Its protein product is CAWSVFEKLFF. The variable domain in full, with the rest retrieved from reference TRBV30 and TRBJ1-4, is SQTIHQWPATLVQPVGSPLSLECTVEGTSNPNLYWYRQAAGRGLQLLFYSVGIGQISSEVPQNLSASRPQDRQFILSSKKLLLSDSGFYLCAWSVFEKLFFGSGTQLSVL.

The V gene is TRBV2, the J gene TRBJ2-1; a possible D gene is TRBD2 (5 bases). This CDR3 is built from 13 residues. The V gene's germline CDR1 is SNHLY and CDR2 FYNNEI. V was cut by 8 bases and J by 4 bases, with 12 bases left in between. The CDR3, as DNA: TGTGCCAGCTCCACGGGAACTTACAATGAGCAGTTCTTC. Protein: CASSTGTYNEQFF. Full variable domain (rest looked up from reference TRBV2 and TRBJ2-1): EPEVTQTPSHQVTQMGQEVILRCVPISNHLYFYWYRQILGQKVEFLVSFYNNEISEKSEIFDDQFSVERPDGSNFTLKIRSTKLEDSAMYFCASSTGTYNEQFFGPGTRLTVL.

This clone was picked up one time. Other nucleotide sequences in the sample specify the same CDR3. The chain carries TRBV30 and TRBJ1-4, with a weak D call TRBD1 (6 bases). Trimming removed 4 bases from V and 8 bases from J, with 17 bases in between. Germline CDR1 reads GTSNPN; CDR2 reads SVGIG (reference sequence). This CDR3 spans 14 amino acids. The CDR3 is CAWNGGGLGEKLFF. Written as DNA, the CDR3 is TGTGCCTGGAATGGAGGGGGGCTAGGGGAAAAACTGTTTTTT.

For this clone: Additional DNA sequences in this sample encode the identical CDR3. V is TRBV7-9 and J is TRBJ2-5; possibly TRBD1 for D (6 bases). In germline, CDR1 is SEHNR, CDR2 FQNEAQ (reference sequence). Trimming removed 4 bases from V and 5 bases from J, with 11 bases in between. The CDR3 is 13 residues long. The CDR3 sequence: CASSSQGGETQYF. Written as DNA, the CDR3 is TGTGCCAGCAGCTCACAGGGTGGCGAGACCCAGTACTTC.

V gene TRBV7-2 combines with J gene TRBJ2-7; the D gene is possibly TRBD2 (5 bases). Trimming removed 3 bases at V and 4 bases at J, with 10 bases between. The CDR3 consists of 13 residues. Germline assignment: CDR1 SGHTA and CDR2 FQGNSA. The CDR3 loop reads CASSFISGYEQYF. In nucleotides, the CDR3 is TGTGCCAGCAGCTTTATATCGGGGTACGAGCAGTACTTC.

V usage is TRBV19 and J usage is TRBJ1-3; D remains ambiguous. CDR3 length: 16 residues. The V gene's germline CDR1 is LNHDA and CDR2 SQIVND (reference sequence). V was clipped by 7 bases and J by 0 bases, with 16 bases between them. In DNA, the CDR3 is TGTGCCAGTACCCCGGGTATGCGTATCTCTGGAAACACCATATATTTT. It is translated as CASTPGMRISGNTIYF.

V and J are TRBV7-3 and TRBJ1-6; no firm D call. Trimming cost V 1 base and J 8 bases, with 9 bases left between them. CDR1 and CDR2 (germline): SGHTA, FQGTGA. There are 14 residues in the CDR3. The DNA for the CDR3 is TGTGCCAGCAGCTTAAATGCCGACCATTCACCCCTCCACTTT. Its protein is CASSLNADHSPLHF.

The CDR3: CAIRPTSGGADTGELFF. The DNA for the CDR3 is TGTGCCATCAGGCCGACTAGCGGGGGGGCAGACACCGGGGAGCTGTTTTTT. The gene calls are TRBV10-3 and TRBJ2-2, with 14 bases that match TRBD2. The V segment lost 6 bases and the J segment 3 bases; nucleotides outside the gene matches: 6. CDR1 is ENHRY, CDR2 SYGVKD, per germline. The CDR3 length is 17 residues.